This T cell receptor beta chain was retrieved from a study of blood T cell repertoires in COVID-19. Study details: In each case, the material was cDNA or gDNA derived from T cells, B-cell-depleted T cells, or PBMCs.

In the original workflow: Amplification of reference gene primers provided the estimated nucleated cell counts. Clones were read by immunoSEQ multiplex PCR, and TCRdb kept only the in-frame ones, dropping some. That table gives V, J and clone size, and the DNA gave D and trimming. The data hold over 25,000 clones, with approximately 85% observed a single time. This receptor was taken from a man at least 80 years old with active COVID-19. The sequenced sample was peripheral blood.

Here the CDR3 reads CASSQTGSNQPQHF. The CDR3 DNA sequence: TGTGCCAGTAGTCAGACAGGGAGCAATCAGCCCCAGCATTTT. The chain carries TRBV19 and TRBJ1-5, with TRBD1 matching 7 bases. The J segment lost 1 base and the V segment lost 5 bases, leaving 2 bases of the junction unmatched. The germline CDR1 and CDR2 sequences are LNHDA and SQIVND (reference sequence). The length of the CDR3 is 14 residues.